This TCR beta chain came from a study of PD-L1 blockade in urothelial cancer. Study-level background: Anywhere from 0 to 3 prior chemotherapy regimens had been received by patients. Analyses used blood from 3 weeks (second dose) and 6 weeks after treatment start. T cells were recovered from blood samples at a median of roughly 130,000.

Libraries were prepared by immunoSEQ multiplex PCR; TCRdb keeps only in-frame clonotypes and omits some of them. The sample consists of approximately 90,000 clones, more than 75% of them appearing once. The germline gives CDR1 MNHNY, CDR2 SVGAGI (reference sequence). The CDR3 runs to 13 residues. Trimming stripped 0 bases from V and 7 bases from J, with 9 bases between. This clone was counted a few times. Stated time point: pretreatment peripheral blood. The chain combines TRBV6-6 with TRBJ1-2; D unresolved. The clonotype was recovered from a man between 60 and 75 years old with urothelial cancer. The sample here was PBMCs, taken around atezolizumab (anti-PD-L1) treatment. The CDR3 DNA reads TGTGCCAGCAGTTACTCGGAGGGCTCTGGCTACACCTTC. Translating it yields CASSYSEGSGYTF.